A selection of T cell receptor beta chains follows, all from one sample in a study of T cells after yellow fever vaccination. TCRdb reprocessed the 5' RACE reads via MiXCR and lists one record per CDR3 protein. The data hold around 250,000 distinct CDR3 sequences, with 6.9% observed a single time. Source: CD4+ T cells sorted from PBMCs, taken 15 days after the yellow fever booster vaccination. The origin of the receptors is a man aged 25 to 40 who received the YFV17D yellow fever vaccine. Each CDR3 is given with its conserved first and last residue. The D gene is left open where the match is weak. Clone size is given for some rows only: seen once, a few or many times, or a class if the clone is expanded.

v_gene,d_gene,len,j_gene,abundance,CDR3nt,CDR3aa
TRBV5-1,NA,15,TRBJ2-3,NA,TGCGCCAGCAGCACGGACAGTGTTAGCACAGATACGCAGTATTTT,CASSTDSVSTDTQYF
TRBV6-6,TRBD1,13,TRBJ1-6,few,TGTGCCAGCAGGGGGACAGGGTATTCACCCCTCCACTTT,CASRGTGYSPLHF
TRBV14,TRBD2,19,TRBJ2-5,many,TGTGCCAGCAGCCAAGATTTGGCGCGGAGTCTAGCGGGACTGGAGACCCAGTACTTC,CASSQDLARSLAGLETQYF
TRBV9,TRBD2,14,TRBJ2-1,few,TGTGCCAGCAGCGTAGTAAGGGAGGGCCATGAGCAGTTCTTC,CASSVVREGHEQFF
TRBV19,NA,14,TRBJ2-1,NA,TGTGCCAGTAGAGATTTAGAGGGCCTCAATGAGCAGTTCTTC,CASRDLEGLNEQFF
TRBV12-3/TRBV12-4,TRBD2,14,TRBJ2-5,NA,TGTGCCAGCAGTTTCGGGGGAGGGCCCGATACCCAGTACTTC,CASSFGGGPDTQYF
TRBV10-3,NA,15,TRBJ1-4,NA,TGTGCCATCAGTGAGTCGCAGGGAACTAATGAAAAACTGTTTTTT,CAISESQGTNEKLFF
TRBV7-3,NA,14,TRBJ2-3,few,TGTGCCAGCAGCTTAGGTGGGCCACCCGATACGCAGTATTTT,CASSLGGPPDTQYF
TRBV20-1,NA,12,TRBJ2-5,NA,TGCAGTGCGCTAAAGTACCAAGAGACCCAGTACTTC,CSALKYQETQYF
TRBV20-1,TRBD1,14,TRBJ1-1,few,TGCAGTGCTACCAGGACAGGGGAGAACACTGAAGCTTTCTTT,CSATRTGENTEAFF
TRBV7-2,NA,15,TRBJ1-1,many,TGTGCCAGCAGTAAACCACCATGGGACGGCTCGGAAGCTTTCTTT,CASSKPPWDGSEAFF
TRBV7-2,NA,15,TRBJ2-7,many,TGTGCCAGCAGCTTTCAAGGCGCGGTCCTACGGGAGCAGTACTTC,CASSFQGAVLREQYF
TRBV7-9,TRBD2,15,TRBJ2-1,many,TGTGCCAGCAGCTTAAGAGCGGGAGGGAAGAATGAGCAGTTCTTC,CASSLRAGGKNEQFF
TRBV20-1,TRBD1,17,TRBJ2-5,NA,TGCAGTGCTAGTCCCTGGACGGGACAGGCCTCCCAAGAGACCCAGTACTTC,CSASPWTGQASQETQYF
TRBV5-1,NA,14,TRBJ2-7,many,TGCGCCAGCAGCGGCAGGGGCGCCTTCGACGAGCAGTACTTC,CASSGRGAFDEQYF
TRBV20-1,TRBD2,15,TRBJ2-1,many,TGCAGTGCCGGGGAGCTAGCGGGAGTGGTTAATGAGCAGTTCTTC,CSAGELAGVVNEQFF
TRBV19,TRBD2,15,TRBJ2-3,NA,TGTGCCAGTAGAAGGACTAGCGGGAGAACAGATACGCAGTATTTT,CASRRTSGRTDTQYF
TRBV6-2/TRBV6-3,TRBD1,16,TRBJ2-7,NA,TGTGCCAGCAGTACCTCTGGGACAGGGGGGACCTACGAGCAGTACTTC,CASSTSGTGGTYEQYF
TRBV12-3/TRBV12-4,TRBD2,16,TRBJ2-1,NA,TGTGCCAGCAGTTTAGAGCCAGCGGGAGGGCCAGGTGAGCAGTTCTTC,CASSLEPAGGPGEQFF
TRBV20-1,NA,12,TRBJ2-3,few,TGCAGTGCTACTTTAGAGACAGATACGCAGTATTTT,CSATLETDTQYF
TRBV12-3/TRBV12-4,NA,14,TRBJ1-3,many,TGTGCCAGCAGTTTAAGCAGCTCTGGAAACACCATATATTTT,CASSLSSSGNTIYF
TRBV18,TRBD1,17,TRBJ2-7,NA,TGTGCCAGCTCAAGTCCCGGGACAGGGGGCGGCTCCTACGAGCAGTACTTC,CASSSPGTGGGSYEQYF
TRBV7-2,TRBD1,14,TRBJ2-2,few,TGTGCCAGCAGCCCGGGACAGGGCAACGGGGAGCTGTTTTTT,CASSPGQGNGELFF
TRBV7-2,NA,10,TRBJ1-1,many,TGTGCCAGCGCGAACGCTGAAGCTTTCTTT,CASANAEAFF
TRBV18,TRBD2,15,TRBJ2-3,many,TGTGCCAGCTCACCACAGACTAGCGGCACAGATACGCAGTATTTT,CASSPQTSGTDTQYF
TRBV7-4,TRBD2,17,TRBJ2-7,NA,TGTGCCAGCAGCTTACATACCGGGACTAGCGGGAGCTTCGACCAGTACTTC,CASSLHTGTSGSFDQYF
TRBV29-1,TRBD2,13,TRBJ2-5,NA,TGCAGCGTGGTGACTAGCGGGAGTGAGACCCAGTACTTC,CSVVTSGSETQYF
TRBV7-2,NA,15,TRBJ2-3,NA,TGTGCCAGCAGGGCAAGGGCGGAGGGGGGAGATACGCAGTATTTT,CASRARAEGGDTQYF
TRBV11-2,NA,15,TRBJ2-1,many,TGTGCCAGCAGCTGGGGCAGGGGAACGAATTTGGAGCAGTTCTTC,CASSWGRGTNLEQFF
TRBV5-1,NA,15,TRBJ2-5,NA,TGCGCCAGCAGCTTGGGCCTAGCCATCCAAGAGACCCAGTACTTC,CASSLGLAIQETQYF
TRBV19,NA,13,TRBJ1-2,few,TGTGCCAGTAGTAGCCAGATTAACTATGGCTACACCTTC,CASSSQINYGYTF
TRBV18,NA,14,TRBJ1-1,NA,TGTGCCAGCTCACTCTCAGTCGGTGGCACTGAAGCTTTCTTT,CASSLSVGGTEAFF
TRBV6-5,NA,18,TRBJ1-2,NA,TGTGCCAGCCGCGATCGGAGACAGAACAACTACGGCAACTATGGCTACACCTTC,CASRDRRQNNYGNYGYTF
TRBV11-3,TRBD1,13,TRBJ2-1,many,TGTGCCAGCAGCCCGGGGACAGGGAGCGAGCAGTTCTTC,CASSPGTGSEQFF
TRBV12-3/TRBV12-4,TRBD1,15,TRBJ1-2,many,TGTGCCAGCAGTCCGGGACAGGGGGCGGGCTATGGCTACACCTTC,CASSPGQGAGYGYTF
TRBV28,NA,13,TRBJ2-7,few,TGTGCCAGCACTCCCGGCCTCCGGTACGAGCAGTACTTC,CASTPGLRYEQYF
TRBV2,NA,14,TRBJ2-7,many,TGTGCCAGCAGTGAGTGGGACTCCCGATACGAGCAGTACTTC,CASSEWDSRYEQYF
TRBV29-1,TRBD2,15,TRBJ2-1,NA,TGCAGCGTTCTCAGCATAGCGGGAGGGAACAATGAGCAGTTCTTC,CSVLSIAGGNNEQFF
TRBV3-1,TRBD1,11,TRBJ1-1,once,TGTGCCAGCAAGACAGGGGCTGAAGCTTTCTTT,CASKTGAEAFF
TRBV27,NA,15,TRBJ1-1,NA,TGTGCCAGCAGTTTATCGACACAGCCGAACACTGAAGCTTTCTTT,CASSLSTQPNTEAFF
TRBV10-3,TRBD2,14,TRBJ2-3,many,TGTGCCATCAAGGCGGGAGTCGGCACAGATACGCAGTATTTT,CAIKAGVGTDTQYF
TRBV20-1,TRBD1,13,TRBJ1-2,NA,TGCAGTGCTTTCCCCCGGACAGGGAACGGCTACACCTTC,CSAFPRTGNGYTF
TRBV5-1,TRBD2,16,TRBJ2-1,NA,TGCGCCAGCAGCTTGGCCGGGCTAGCGGGGGTGGATGAGCAGTTCTTC,CASSLAGLAGVDEQFF